In this sample, the clone carrying this T cell receptor beta chain turned up a few times. Its target is unknown. This entry comes from a study of T cell repertoires in cytomegalovirus infection. Study summary: Researchers turned to recently identified HLA-C-restricted CMV epitopes as well as well-studied HLA-B-restricted ones. TCR beta signatures that were public indicated CMV infection and matching HLA type. Findings and caveats of the study: The ex vivo response was dominated by HLA-C-restricted CMV-specific TCR beta clonotypes.

TCRdb re-called the reads with MiXCR, one entry per CDR3 protein. The profile shows 350,000 to 400,000 distinct CDR3 sequences, roughly 36% of them singletons. The clonotype was recovered from a human donor in good health (CMV status not recorded). Some clones in this sample may be carry-over from other donors' samples. Sequenced here: cultured PBMCs, sampled from culture after CMV antigen stimulation.

CDR3 in amino acids: CASSLAGVFGSSGANVLTF. CDR3 nucleotide sequence: TGTGCCAGCAGCTTAGCGGGTGTGTTCGGTAGCTCTGGGGCCAACGTCCTGACTTTC. This rearrangement joins TRBV7-2 to TRBJ2-6; no definite D call. From germline, CDR1 is SGHTA and CDR2 FQGNSA. This CDR3 comprises 19 residues. Trimming stripped 0 bases from V and 0 bases from J, with 15 bases between. The full variable domain, with the rest looked up from reference TRBV7-2 and TRBJ2-6, is GAGVSQSPSNKVTEKGKDVELRCDPISGHTALYWYRQSLGQGLEFLIYFQGNSAPDKSGLPSDRFSAERTGGSVSTLTIQRTQQEDSAVYLCASSLAGVFGSSGANVLTFGAGSRLTVL.